This T cell receptor (beta chain) was obtained from a study of Ad26.COV2.S vaccination and SARS-CoV-2 variants. Germline CDR1 reads SGHAT; CDR2 reads FQNNGV. V dropped 5 bases and J dropped 9 bases, with 29 bases sitting between them. This CDR3 region has 19 residues. The treatment here: around 19 received Ad26.COV2.S at low or high dose, single or two shots; five or six received placebo; per-sample allocation not given. Day 63 following the first vaccine or placebo injection was when the samples were taken. Profiled with immunoSEQ multiplex PCR; TCRdb holds only in-frame clones, not every one. In the table there are 430,000 or so clones, 89% of which are singletons.

This clonotype was sampled from a person aged 18-60 years who received the Ad26.COV2.S COVID-19 vaccine or a placebo. V and J are TRBV11-2 and TRBJ1-6; tentatively, D is TRBD1 (5 bases). The source was peripheral blood, collected in a trial of Ad26.COV2.S vaccine versus placebo. In nucleotides, the CDR3 is TGTGCCAGCAGCCCGCACCGGGACGGCGGATCCGGGATGGTTTCACCCCTCCACTTT. Amino acids: CASSPHRDGGSGMVSPLHF.